The 17 T cell receptor beta chains given below trace back to one sample, sequenced in a study of blood T cell repertoires in COVID-19. Measured with immunoSEQ multiplex PCR; TCRdb has only the in-frame clones, and not every one. This table has tens of thousands of clones, 60% to 80% appearing once. Sequenced: peripheral blood. Receptor source: a human donor with active or convalescent COVID-19. The donor label of this sample is uncertain.

The rearrangement uses TRBV5-1 and TRBJ2-6, with TRBD2 matching 12 bases. J lost 2 bases, V lost 3 bases, and 3 bases had no gene match. CDR1 is SGHRS and CDR2 is YFSETQ in the germline V gene. The CDR3 length is 17 residues. As DNA, the CDR3 is TGCGCCAGCAGCTCTAGCGGGAGGGGCGCTGGGGCCAACGTCCTGACTTTC. Translating gives CASSSSGRGAGANVLTF. Supplemented by reference TRBV5-1 and TRBJ2-6, the full variable domain reads KAGVTQTPRYLIKTRGQQVTLSCSPISGHRSVSWYQQTPGQGLQFLFEYFSETQRNKGNFPGRFSGRQFSNSRSEMNVSTLELGDSALYLCASSSSGRGAGANVLTFGAGSRLTVL.

A few counts support this clone. The genes are TRBV30 and TRBJ2-5; TRBD2 matches 7 bases. Germline V lookup: CDR1 GTSNPN, CDR2 SVGIG (reference sequence). The CDR3 is made up of 13 amino acids. The V and J ends lost 2 bases and 7 bases, in that order; junction bases with no gene match: 7. The CDR3 reads CAWSWRELGTQYF. Written as DNA, the CDR3 is TGTGCCTGGAGTTGGCGGGAGTTAGGGACCCAGTACTTC. The complete variable domain, with remaining parts taken from reference TRBV30 and TRBJ2-5, reads SQTIHQWPATLVQPVGSPLSLECTVEGTSNPNLYWYRQAAGRGLQLLFYSVGIGQISSEVPQNLSASRPQDRQFILSSKKLLLSDSGFYLCAWSWRELGTQYFGPGTRLLVL.

V and J are TRBV30 and TRBJ2-3; maybe TRBD1 (6 bases). V shed 2 bases and J shed 8 bases, with 14 bases lying between them. The CDR3 totals 13 residues. CDR1 and CDR2 (germline): GTSNPN, SVGIG (reference sequence). CDR3 sequence: CAWSPSLGGTQYF. DNA for the CDR3: TGTGCCTGGAGTCCATCCCTAGGGGGTACGCAGTATTTT.

This clone was detected only a few times. The genes are TRBV5-1 and TRBJ2-5; D is unresolved. The V gene's germline CDR1 is SGHRS and CDR2 YFSETQ. V lost 4 bases and J lost 2, with 3 bases in between. CDR3 length: 11 residues. CDR3 coding DNA: TGCGCCAGCAGCGTACAAGAGACCCAGTACTTC. This encodes CASSVQETQYF.

The J gene is TRBJ2-3, the V gene TRBV13; weak D call: TRBD1 (7 bases). Germline CDR1 PRHDT, CDR2 FYEKMQ (reference sequence). CDR3 length: 14 residues. Trimming took off 5 bases at V and 6 bases at J, with 15 bases between the two ends. CDR3 coding DNA: TGTGCCAGCAGCGCGACAGGGACTGGGGATACGCAGTATTTT. It is translated as CASSATGTGDTQYF.

This clone came up once. V is TRBV19 and J is TRBJ2-3; no firm D call. Germline assignment: CDR1 LNHDA and CDR2 SQIVND (reference sequence). The length of the CDR3 is 12 residues. V dropped 3 bases and J dropped 6 bases, with 7 bases sitting between them. The CDR3 coding sequence is TGTGCCAGTAGTATGCAGTACGATACGCAGTATTTT. This encodes CASSMQYDTQYF.

The J gene is TRBJ2-3, the V gene TRBV12-3 or TRBV12-4; D may be TRBD1 (6 bases). CDR3 length: 13 amino acids. V shed 5 bases and J shed 5 bases, with 11 bases lying between them. In DNA form, the CDR3 reads TGTGCCAGCAGTCCCGAACAGGGAGATACGCAGTATTTT. It is translated as CASSPEQGDTQYF.

CDR3 region: CASSLNRWQPQHF. The CDR3 coding sequence is TGTGCCAGCAGCTTAAACAGATGGCAGCCCCAGCATTTT. The V gene is TRBV11-1, the J gene TRBJ1-5; the D is unclear. This CDR3 has 13 residues. Germline V gene lookup returns CDR1 SGHAT and CDR2 FQDESV (reference sequence). The germline V and J ends were trimmed by 2 bases and 7 bases, with 9 bases remaining between them.

This clone came up a few times. Since a much larger clone is just one base distant, this may be a read error. The V and J genes are TRBV7-3 and TRBJ1-3; 8 bases agree with TRBD1. From germline, CDR1 is SGHTA and CDR2 FQGTGA. V was clipped by 3 bases and J by 0 bases; unmatched bases: 1. The CDR3 loop spans 15 amino acids. In DNA, the CDR3 is TGTGCCAGCAGCTTCGGACAGGGCTCTGGAAACACCATATATTTT. It yields the protein CASSFGQGSGNTIYF. The variable domain in full, with the rest retrieved from reference TRBV7-3 and TRBJ1-3, is GAGVSQTPSNKVTEKGKYVELRCDPISGHTALYWYRQSLGQGPEFLIYFQGTGAADDSGLPNDRFFAVRPEGSVSTLKIQRTERGDSAVYLCASSFGQGSGNTIYFGEGSWLTVV.

This chain connects TRBV5-1 to TRBJ1-1, with no clear D. Trimming took 0 bases from V and 2 from J, leaving 11 bases between them. This CDR3 contains 15 residues. CDR1 and CDR2 from the germline V gene are SGHRS and YFSETQ. In nucleotides, the CDR3 is TGCGCCAGCAGCTTGGACGGAGAGAGAAACACTGAAGCTTTCTTT. Protein product: CASSLDGERNTEAFF.

This clone was seen more than once but under ten times. The rearrangement joins TRBV19 to TRBJ1-1; 8 bases are shared with TRBD1. The junction had 8 bases not matched to a gene; V was cut back by 1 base and J by 10 bases. CDR3 size: 14 residues. CDR1 is LNHDA and CDR2 is SQIVND in the germline V gene (reference sequence). The CDR3 loop is CASSIGRDRGGAFF. CDR3 DNA: TGTGCCAGTAGTATAGGCCGCGACAGGGGAGGAGCTTTCTTT.

The genes are TRBV2 and TRBJ2-7, with D unresolved. The V end was cut by 9 bases, the J end by 1 base, with 13 bases between. Germline V gene sequence: CDR1 SNHLY, CDR2 FYNNEI. This CDR3 has 13 amino acids. The CDR3 loop is CARSSDLSYEQYF. CDR3 sequence (DNA): TGTGCCAGATCGAGCGACTTGTCCTACGAGCAGTACTTC.

The V and J genes are TRBV24-1 and TRBJ2-5, with TRBD1 matching over 8 bases. This CDR3 spans 15 amino acids. Looked up from germline, CDR1 is KGHDR and CDR2 is SFDVKD. The V gene end was trimmed by 5 bases and the J gene end by 2 bases; junction bases not matched to a gene: 6. The DNA of the CDR3 is TGTGCCACCAGTGGGACAGGGAAATATCAAGAGACCCAGTACTTC. This gives the protein CATSGTGKYQETQYF.

As to this clone: The conserved phenylalanine or tryptophan is not found at the CDR3 terminus, so this likely reflects a read error. The chain has TRBV4-3 and TRBJ1-2, with D tentatively TRBD1 (5 bases). Trimming took 0 bases from V and 0 from J, leaving 8 bases between them. Germline assignment: CDR1 LGHNA and CDR2 YSLEER. This CDR3 has 15 amino acids. The CDR3 loop reads CASSQDGTPNYGYTS. In DNA form, the CDR3 reads TGCGCCAGCAGCCAAGATGGGACTCCTAACTATGGCTACACCTCC.

The chain is built from TRBV7-8 and TRBJ2-1; 16 bases line up with TRBD2. Germline assignment: CDR1 SGHVS and CDR2 FQNEAQ. The CDR3 length is 19 residues. V shed 5 bases and J 2 bases; nucleotides not matched to a gene: 9. CDR3 residues: CASSPSGTSGRGTYNEQFF. In DNA, the CDR3 is TGTGCCAGCAGCCCTTCCGGGACTAGCGGGAGGGGGACCTACAATGAGCAGTTCTTC.

The rearrangement joins TRBV19 to TRBJ1-1, with D perhaps matching TRBD1 (5 bases). Trimming pared 4 bases from V and 8 bases from J, leaving 11 bases between. The CDR3 contains 12 residues. The germline V gene encodes CDR1 LNHDA and CDR2 SQIVND (reference sequence). The CDR3 nucleotides read TGTGCCAGTAGTAGCCGGACATTCGAAGCTTTCTTT. Translation gives CASSSRTFEAFF.

The chain recombines TRBV6-2 or TRBV6-3 with TRBJ2-7; D unclear. V was shortened by 0 bases and J by 7 bases, with 10 bases between the two germline ends. The germline V gene has CDR1 MNHEY and CDR2 SVGEGT. This CDR3 has 13 residues. DNA of the CDR3: TGTGCCAGCAGTTACTCGATTGCGAGGGAGCAGTACTTC. Translating gives CASSYSIAREQYF.